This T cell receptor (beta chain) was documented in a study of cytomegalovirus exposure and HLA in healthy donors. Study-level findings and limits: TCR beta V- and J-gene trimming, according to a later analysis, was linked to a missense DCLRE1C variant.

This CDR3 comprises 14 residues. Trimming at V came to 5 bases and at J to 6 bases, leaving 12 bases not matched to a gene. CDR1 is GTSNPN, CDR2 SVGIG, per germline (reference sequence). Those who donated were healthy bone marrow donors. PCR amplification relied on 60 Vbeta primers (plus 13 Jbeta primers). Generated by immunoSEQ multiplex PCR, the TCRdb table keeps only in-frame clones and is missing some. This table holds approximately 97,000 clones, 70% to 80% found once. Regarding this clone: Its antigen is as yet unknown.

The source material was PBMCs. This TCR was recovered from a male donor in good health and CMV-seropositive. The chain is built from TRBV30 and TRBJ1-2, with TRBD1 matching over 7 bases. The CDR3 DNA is TGTGCCTGGTCGGACGAACAGGGGCCGGATGGCTACACCTTC. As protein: CAWSDEQGPDGYTF.